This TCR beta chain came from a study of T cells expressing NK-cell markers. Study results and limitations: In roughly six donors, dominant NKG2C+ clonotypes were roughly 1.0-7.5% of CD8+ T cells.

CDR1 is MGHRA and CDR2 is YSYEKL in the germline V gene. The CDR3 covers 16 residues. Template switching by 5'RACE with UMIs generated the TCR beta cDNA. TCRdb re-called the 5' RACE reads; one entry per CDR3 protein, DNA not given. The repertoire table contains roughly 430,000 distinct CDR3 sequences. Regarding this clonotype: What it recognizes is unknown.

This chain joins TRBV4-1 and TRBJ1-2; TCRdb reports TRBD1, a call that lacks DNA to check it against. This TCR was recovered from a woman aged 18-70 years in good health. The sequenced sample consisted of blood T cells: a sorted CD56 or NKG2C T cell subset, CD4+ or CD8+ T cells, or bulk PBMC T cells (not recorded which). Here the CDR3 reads CASSQGLGGRSPGYTF.